Each of the 22 T cell receptor beta chains below was sequenced from the same sample in a study of blood T cell repertoires in COVID-19. TCRdb's copy holds only in-frame clones and misses some; the assay was immunoSEQ multiplex PCR. The sample lists about 150,000 clones, roughly 85% occurring once. Sequencing used peripheral blood. All receptors derive from a human donor in a cohort sampled during active COVID-19.

CDR3 bases: TGCAGCGTTGCTCGGGGGAACTACGAGCAGTACTTC. Translated, it gives CSVARGNYEQYF. The V call is TRBV29-1, the J call TRBJ2-7; D might be TRBD2 (6 bases). There are 12 residues in the CDR3. Trimming removed 4 bases at V and 3 bases at J, with 10 bases between. Germline lookup yields CDR1 SQVTM and CDR2 ANQGSEA.

The chain uses TRBV10-3 and TRBJ2-2; 16 bases align to TRBD2. The CDR3 consists of 19 residues. CDR1 is ENHRY and CDR2 is SYGVKD in the germline V gene. The V gene end was trimmed by 3 bases and the J gene end by 3 bases; junction bases not matched to a gene: 7. This CDR3 is CAISDPGLAGGPDTGELFF. CDR3 DNA sequence: TGTGCCATCAGTGACCCGGGACTAGCGGGGGGGCCCGACACCGGGGAGCTGTTTTTT.

This clone was picked up a small number of times. The chain combines TRBV27 with TRBJ2-4; D is unresolved. The CDR3 spans 15 residues. Germline CDR1 MNHEY, CDR2 SMNVEV (reference sequence). Trimming left V 0 bases short and J 0 bases short, with 6 bases between. The CDR3 is CASSLSGVAKNIQYF. CDR3 coding DNA: TGTGCCAGCAGTTTATCTGGAGTAGCCAAAAACATTCAGTACTTC.

The chain uses TRBV7-2 and TRBJ1-4; D is perhaps TRBD1 (6 bases). V was shortened by 1 base and J by 2 bases, with 11 bases between the two germline ends. The germline V gene encodes CDR1 SGHTA and CDR2 FQGNSA. The CDR3 has 16 amino acids. Written as DNA, the CDR3 is TGTGCCAGCAGCTTAGGACAGGTGTTCACTAATGAAAAACTGTTTTTT. This sequence encodes CASSLGQVFTNEKLFF.

The chain links TRBV30 to TRBJ1-1; D gene uncertain. V was pared by 8 bases and J by 2 bases, with 15 bases between. Germline CDR1 and CDR2: GTSNPN and SVGIG (reference sequence). The CDR3 contains 13 residues. This chain's CDR3 is CARNAGFNTEAFF. CDR3 sequence (DNA): TGTGCCCGAAACGCTGGCTTTAACACTGAAGCTTTCTTT.

The chain uses TRBV30 and TRBJ1-2; 7 bases agree with TRBD1. The J segment lost 6 bases and the V segment lost 4 bases, leaving 8 bases of the junction unmatched. Per germline, CDR1 GTSNPN and CDR2 SVGIG (reference sequence). The CDR3 covers 13 residues. The CDR3 nucleotides read TGTGCCTGGATGCCAGGGGGTAGGAATGGCTACACCTTC. Translated, it gives CAWMPGGRNGYTF. Full variable domain (remainder filled in from reference TRBV30 and TRBJ1-2): SQTIHQWPATLVQPVGSPLSLECTVEGTSNPNLYWYRQAAGRGLQLLFYSVGIGQISSEVPQNLSASRPQDRQFILSSKKLLLSDSGFYLCAWMPGGRNGYTFGSGTRLTVV.

The rearrangement joins TRBV5-4 to TRBJ1-1; perhaps TRBD1 as D (5 bases). The germline V and J ends were trimmed by 3 bases and 0 bases, with 12 bases remaining between them. The V gene's germline CDR1 is SGHNT and CDR2 YYREEE (reference sequence). The CDR3 length is 15 residues. CDR3 nucleotides: TGTGCCAGCAGCTACCCCCCGACAGTGAACACTGAAGCTTTCTTT. The encoded protein is CASSYPPTVNTEAFF.

This clone was observed a few times. The rearrangement joins TRBV7-2 to TRBJ2-7; D possibly corresponds to TRBD1 (7 bases). The CDR3 spans 14 residues. V was clipped by 5 bases and J by 5 bases, with 16 bases between them. In germline, CDR1 is SGHTA, CDR2 FQGNSA. CDR3 nucleotide sequence: TGTGCCAGCAGCCGCCCACAGGGGAGGAACGAGCAGTACTTC. It encodes CASSRPQGRNEQYF.

The V and J genes are TRBV7-2 and TRBJ2-7; 8 bases fit TRBD2. V lost 5 bases, J lost 2 bases, and 5 bases stayed unmatched. Germline V gene data show CDR1 as SGHTA and CDR2 as FQGNSA. This CDR3 region has 14 residues. In DNA, the CDR3 is TGTGCCAGCAGCCGCGGGGGGACACCCTACGAGCAGTACTTC. It translates to CASSRGGTPYEQYF. The variable domain in full, with the rest retrieved from reference TRBV7-2 and TRBJ2-7, is GAGVSQSPSNKVTEKGKDVELRCDPISGHTALYWYRQSLGQGLEFLIYFQGNSAPDKSGLPSDRFSAERTGGSVSTLTIQRTQQEDSAVYLCASSRGGTPYEQYFGPGTRLTVT.

V usage is TRBV6-5 and J usage is TRBJ2-3, with D uncertain. CDR3 size: 13 residues. Germline V gene lookup returns CDR1 MNHEY and CDR2 SVGAGI. The V end lost 2 bases, the J end lost 0 bases, and 3 bases lay between the germline ends. CDR3: CASSYTSTDTQYF. DNA of the CDR3: TGTGCCAGCAGTTACACTAGCACAGATACGCAGTATTTT.

The CDR3 here is CASRLFRDGNEQYF. In nucleotides, the CDR3 is TGTGCCAGCAGGTTATTCAGGGATGGGAACGAGCAGTACTTC. The V and J genes are TRBV6-5 and TRBJ2-7; a weak D match, TRBD1 (5 bases). Germline V gene sequence: CDR1 MNHEY, CDR2 SVGAGI. V lost 6 bases, J lost 5 bases, and 17 bases lay in between. The CDR3 sequence is 14 residues long.

This clone was recorded once. The rearrangement uses TRBV29-1 and TRBJ2-3; 8 bases are a match to TRBD2. CDR1 is SQVTM and CDR2 is ANQGSEA in the germline V gene. V dropped 5 bases and J dropped 10; count of bases not matched to a gene: 14. The CDR3 loop spans 14 amino acids. CDR3 loop: CSVPAAGAWKAQYF. In nucleotides, the CDR3 is TGCAGCGTTCCCGCAGCGGGAGCGTGGAAAGCGCAGTATTTT.

This rearrangement joins TRBV12-3 or TRBV12-4 to TRBJ2-1, with D possibly TRBD1 on 5 matching bases. Trimming stripped 6 bases from V and 6 bases from J, with 12 bases between. The CDR3 length is 13 residues. The CDR3 loop reads CASSRQNPNEQFF. The CDR3 DNA reads TGTGCCAGCAGCCGACAGAACCCCAATGAGCAGTTCTTC.

This clone was recorded a few times. The chain carries TRBV9 and TRBJ1-1; maybe TRBD1 (5 bases). This CDR3 comprises 13 residues. Trimming pared 5 bases from V and 8 bases from J, leaving 16 bases between. Germline V gene lookup returns CDR1 SGDLS and CDR2 YYNGEE. The CDR3 DNA follows: TGTGCCAGCAGTGACAGAGGTACCGGGGAAGCTTTCTTT. Its translation: CASSDRGTGEAFF.

This chain connects TRBV28 to TRBJ2-4; 8 positions agree with TRBD1. Trimming cost V 5 bases and J 8 bases; bases outside gene matches: 8. CDR1 MDHEN and CDR2 SYDVKM come from the germline V gene. There are 14 residues in the CDR3. The CDR3 DNA reads as TGTGCCAGCAGTGCCACAGGGGGTAGCGACATTCAGTACTTC. Its protein product is CASSATGGSDIQYF.

Here the CDR3 reads CASSLAYPGQGSYEQYF. CDR3 sequence (DNA): TGTGCCAGCAGCTTAGCGTACCCGGGACAGGGGTCCTACGAGCAGTACTTC. This chain uses TRBV7-2 with TRBJ2-7, with 10 bases fitting TRBD1. V lost 0 bases to trimming and J lost 1 base; unmatched junction nucleotides: 6. Germline V gives CDR1 SGHTA, CDR2 FQGNSA. The CDR3 runs 17 residues.

The chain has TRBV27 and TRBJ2-1; D possibly corresponds to TRBD2 (6 bases). The germline gives CDR1 MNHEY, CDR2 SMNVEV (reference sequence). V was pared by 6 bases and J by 6 bases, with 15 bases between. The CDR3 contains 14 residues. CDR3 DNA sequence: TGTGCCAGCAGCCCGAGGAGGGCCGGCAATGAGCAGTTCTTC. It is translated as CASSPRRAGNEQFF.

The J gene is TRBJ1-6, the V gene TRBV7-2; D gene ambiguous. Germline V gene sequence: CDR1 SGHTA, CDR2 FQGNSA. V dropped 1 base and J dropped 7 bases, with 8 bases sitting between them. This CDR3 region has 14 residues. CDR3 coding DNA: TGTGCCAGCAGCTTAGGGCCATTAAATTCACCCCTCCACTTT. Translation: CASSLGPLNSPLHF.

The chain recombines TRBV5-1 with TRBJ1-2; a weak D match, TRBD1 (5 bases). V was shortened by 3 bases and J by 0 bases, with 12 bases between the two germline ends. Germline V lookup: CDR1 SGHRS, CDR2 YFSETQ. There are 15 residues in the CDR3. The CDR3: CASSWGDGTNYGYTF. The CDR3 nucleotides read TGCGCCAGCAGCTGGGGGGACGGGACTAACTATGGCTACACCTTC.

V gene TRBV3-1 (or the pseudogene TRBV3-2) combines with J gene TRBJ2-7, with 9 bases identical to TRBD2. The junction had 4 bases not matched to a gene; V was cut back by 3 bases and J by 4 bases. Germline-derived CDR1 and CDR2 are LGHDT and YNNKEL (reference sequence). This CDR3 is 14 amino acids long. CDR3 region: CASSHKGLAYEQYF. In nucleotides, the CDR3 is TGTGCCAGCAGCCACAAGGGACTAGCTTACGAGCAGTACTTC.

The rearrangement links TRBV27 to TRBJ2-1; TRBD2 aligns across 10 bases. Germline values: CDR1 MNHEY, CDR2 SMNVEV (reference sequence). The CDR3 consists of 17 residues. V lost 3 bases, J lost 8 bases, and 13 bases stayed unmatched. CDR3 sequence: CASSFSTPGTSVYEQFF. CDR3 nucleotide sequence: TGTGCCAGCAGTTTCTCGACACCCGGGACTAGCGTATATGAGCAGTTCTTC.

This clone showed up just once. CDR3 DNA: TGTGCCAGCAGCTCATATCCCGGGACAGGAGCCACCTACGAGCAGTACTTC. Its translation is CASSSYPGTGATYEQYF. The chain is built from TRBV7-8 and TRBJ2-7; 8 bases match TRBD1. V lost 4 bases, J lost 2 bases, and 13 bases stayed unmatched. The CDR3 runs 17 residues. The germline V gene encodes CDR1 SGHVS and CDR2 FQNEAQ.